This TCR beta chain was documented in a study of graft-versus-host responses after intestinal transplantation. Study in general: Among the recipients, all got anti-thymocyte globulin induction and then tacrolimus and steroids for approximately 3 years.

Regarding this clone: Its antigen is unknown.

Measured with immunoSEQ multiplex PCR; TCRdb has only the in-frame clones, and not every one. The sample lists over 120,000 clones, 80% to 95% occurring once. The study, taken as a whole, reports: Recipient marrow showed GvH clones, some seen first in ileum or blood. Circulating GvH clone levels at their peak were associated with HvG declines (early post-transplant). High graft-versus-host to host-versus-graft clonal ratios were seen in allografts of patients with graft-donor T cell macrochimerism.

Germline assignment: CDR1 GTSNPN and CDR2 SVGIG (reference sequence). CDR3 length: 12 amino acids. The receptor was derived from a human donor who received an intestinal transplant. The chain is built from TRBV30 and TRBJ1-2; 7 bases agree with TRBD1. Sequencing was performed on unstimulated CD4+ T cells sorted from spleen or lymph node cells, taken before intestinal transplant. The CDR3 here is CGWTGGSYGYTF. For the CDR3, the DNA is TGTGGTTGGACAGGCGGCTCCTATGGCTACACCTTC.